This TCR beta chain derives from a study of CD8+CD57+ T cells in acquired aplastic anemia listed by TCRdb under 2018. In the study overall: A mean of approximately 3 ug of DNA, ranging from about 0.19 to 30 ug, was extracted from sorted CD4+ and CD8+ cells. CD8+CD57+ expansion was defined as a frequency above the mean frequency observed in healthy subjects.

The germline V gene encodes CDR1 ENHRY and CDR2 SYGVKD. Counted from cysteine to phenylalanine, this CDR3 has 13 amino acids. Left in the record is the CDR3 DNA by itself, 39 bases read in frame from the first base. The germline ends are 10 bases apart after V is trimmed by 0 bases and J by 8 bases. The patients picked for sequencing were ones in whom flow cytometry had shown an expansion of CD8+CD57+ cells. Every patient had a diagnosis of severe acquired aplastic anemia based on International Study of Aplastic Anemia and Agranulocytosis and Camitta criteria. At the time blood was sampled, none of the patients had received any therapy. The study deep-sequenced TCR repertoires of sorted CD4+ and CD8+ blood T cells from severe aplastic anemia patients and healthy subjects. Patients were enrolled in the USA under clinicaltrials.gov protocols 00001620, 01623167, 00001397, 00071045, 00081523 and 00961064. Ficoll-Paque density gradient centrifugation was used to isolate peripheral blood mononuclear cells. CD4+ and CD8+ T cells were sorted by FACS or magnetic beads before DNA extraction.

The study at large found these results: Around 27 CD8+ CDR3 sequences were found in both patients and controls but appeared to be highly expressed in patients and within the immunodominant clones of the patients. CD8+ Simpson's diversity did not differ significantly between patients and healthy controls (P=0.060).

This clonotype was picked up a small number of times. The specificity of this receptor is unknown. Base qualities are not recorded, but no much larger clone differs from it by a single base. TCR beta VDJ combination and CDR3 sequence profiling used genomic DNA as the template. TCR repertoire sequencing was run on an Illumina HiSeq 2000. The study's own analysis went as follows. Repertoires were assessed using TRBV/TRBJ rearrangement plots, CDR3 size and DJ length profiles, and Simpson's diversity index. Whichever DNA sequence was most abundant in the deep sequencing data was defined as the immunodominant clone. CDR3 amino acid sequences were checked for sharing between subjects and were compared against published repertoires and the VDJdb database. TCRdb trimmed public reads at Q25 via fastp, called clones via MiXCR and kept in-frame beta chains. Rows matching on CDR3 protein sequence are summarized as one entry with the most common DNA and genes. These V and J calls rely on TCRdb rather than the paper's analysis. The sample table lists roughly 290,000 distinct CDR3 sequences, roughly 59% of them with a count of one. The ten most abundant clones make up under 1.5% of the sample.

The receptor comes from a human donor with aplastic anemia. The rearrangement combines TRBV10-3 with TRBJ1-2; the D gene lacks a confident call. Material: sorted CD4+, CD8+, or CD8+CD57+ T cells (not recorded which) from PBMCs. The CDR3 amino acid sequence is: CAISESLSRGYTF. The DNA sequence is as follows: TGTGCCATCAGTGAGTCCCTAAGTAGGGGCTACACCTTC.